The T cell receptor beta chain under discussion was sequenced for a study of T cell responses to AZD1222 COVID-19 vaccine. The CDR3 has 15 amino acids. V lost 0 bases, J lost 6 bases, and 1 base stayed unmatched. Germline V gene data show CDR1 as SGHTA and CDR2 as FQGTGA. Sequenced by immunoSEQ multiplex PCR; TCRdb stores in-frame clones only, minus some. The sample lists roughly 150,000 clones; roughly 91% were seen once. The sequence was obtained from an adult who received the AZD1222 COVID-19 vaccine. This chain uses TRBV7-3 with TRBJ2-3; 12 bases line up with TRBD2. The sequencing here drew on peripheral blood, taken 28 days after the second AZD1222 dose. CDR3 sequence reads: CASSLTGTSGDTQYF. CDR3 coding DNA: TGTGCCAGCAGCTTAACCGGGACTAGCGGGGATACGCAGTATTTT.